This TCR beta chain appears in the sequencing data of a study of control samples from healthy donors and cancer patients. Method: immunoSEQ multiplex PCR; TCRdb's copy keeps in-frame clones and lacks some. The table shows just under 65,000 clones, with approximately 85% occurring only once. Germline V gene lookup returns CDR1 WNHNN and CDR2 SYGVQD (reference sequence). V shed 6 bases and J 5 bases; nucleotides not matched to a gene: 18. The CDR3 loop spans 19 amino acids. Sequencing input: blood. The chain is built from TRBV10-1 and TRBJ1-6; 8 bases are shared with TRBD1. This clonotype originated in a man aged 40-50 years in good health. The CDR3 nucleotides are TGCGCCAGCAGCGAAGGGTGTTCGGACAGGGTAATTAATAATTCACCCCTCCACTTT. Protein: CASSEGCSDRVINNSPLHF.